The 4 T cell receptor beta chains presented below share a single source sample, sequenced in a study of blood T cells in healthy people across ages. With a J-beta primer mix and a sample-barcoded 5' primer, a second PCR ran about 6 to 11 cycles. One entry per CDR3 protein, called by TCRdb with MiXCR from the 5' RACE reads. Among roughly 720,000 distinct CDR3 sequences, 50% to 65% were seen once, and the ten largest hold approximately 40%. The sequenced material came from blood. All receptors come from an elderly man in good health.

In this sample, this clonotype turned up a few times. The rearrangement joins TRBV12-5 to TRBJ2-6; D gene unclear. V was trimmed by 3 bases and J by 0 bases, leaving 6 bases between them. Germline values: CDR1 LGHNT, CDR2 FRNRAP. CDR3 size: 15 residues. In DNA form, the CDR3 reads TGTGCTAGTGGTTTTGGTAGCTCTGGGGCCAACGTCCTGACTTTC. Translation gives CASGFGSSGANVLTF.

Written as DNA, the CDR3 is TGCAGTGCTAGAGATGGTCGGCGGGCCTACAATGAGCAGTTCTTC. It is translated as CSARDGRRAYNEQFF. The V and J genes are TRBV20-1 and TRBJ2-1, with D possibly matching TRBD2 (5 bases). Trimming left V 0 bases short and J 2 bases short, with 11 bases between. Germline V gene lookup returns CDR1 DFQATT and CDR2 SNEGSKA (reference sequence). The CDR3 is made up of 15 amino acids.

The chain couples TRBV2 to TRBJ1-5, with D unclear. The CDR3 is 14 residues long. Looked up from germline, CDR1 is SNHLY and CDR2 is FYNNEI. Between the trimmed V and J ends, which lost 3 bases and 6 bases, there was a span of 12 bases. The CDR3 region is CASSDGQIGQPQHF. In DNA, the CDR3 is TGTGCCAGCAGTGATGGGCAGATCGGTCAGCCCCAGCATTTT.

This clonotype was observed a single time. The chain couples TRBV2 to TRBJ2-1, with D tentatively TRBD1 or TRBD2 (6 bases each). This CDR3 is 14 amino acids long. Trimming stripped 7 bases from V and 0 bases from J, with 10 bases between. Germline V gene lookup returns CDR1 SNHLY and CDR2 FYNNEI. The CDR3 protein is CASKGDFSYNEQFF. The CDR3 bases are TGTGCCAGCAAGGGGGACTTCTCCTACAATGAGCAGTTCTTC.